One T cell receptor beta chain is described in this entry. This specimen comes from a study of blood T cell repertoires in COVID-19. The overall study: PBMCs, B-cell-depleted T cells, or T cells provided the cDNA or gDNA that made up the material.

Trimming stripped 0 bases from V and 6 bases from J, with 21 bases between. CDR3 size: 17 residues. Germline V gene sequence: CDR1 SGHRS, CDR2 YFSETQ. Individuals drawn from 20 to 30 US areas were about 18 to 90 years old. Participant-reported clinical history was the basis for cohort assignment. In the authors' methods: Nucleated cell counts were estimated from reference gene primer amplification. The assay was immunoSEQ multiplex PCR, and TCRdb's table has in-frame clones only and misses some. V and J calls and clone size come straight from that table; D and trimming were deduced from the DNA. The table lists under 150,000 clones, under 90% of them singletons, with roughly 3.9% in the top ten.

Sequences were obtained from PBMCs or T cells enriched from blood (not recorded which). The rearrangement uses TRBV5-1 and TRBJ1-2; D may be TRBD1 (5 bases). The receptor was isolated from a man in his forties or fifties in a cohort exposed to, infected with or recovered from COVID-19 (not recorded which). The CDR3 sequence: CASSLVGMVGLHDGYTF. The CDR3 bases are TGCGCCAGCAGCTTGGTGGGGATGGTGGGGCTTCACGATGGCTACACCTTC.